A selection of T cell receptor beta chains follows, all from one sample in a study of blood T cell repertoires in COVID-19. The data were produced by immunoSEQ multiplex PCR, yet TCRdb's version contains in-frame clones alone and is incomplete. The sample yields some 380,000 clones, 80% to 90% seen once. The sample consisted of PBMCs or T cells enriched from blood (not recorded which). The receptor source for this set is a man aged 25 to 40 who had recovered from COVID-19. Each CDR3 is given with its conserved first and last residue. Each record gives: D gene, J gene, clone size, V gene, CDR3 length, CDR3 DNA, CDR3 protein. A D gene is named only where the DNA matches it firmly. Clone sizes are given selectively: once, few, many, or a class where the clone is expanded.

>.|TRBJ2-6|.|TRBV10-2|14
TGCGCCAGCAGCTACGGTGCTGGGGCCAACGTCCTGACTTTC
CASSYGAGANVLTF
>TRBD1|TRBJ1-2|few|TRBV2|15
TGTGCCAGCAGTTCGGGACAGCAAAGCACCTATGGCTACACCTTC
CASSSGQQSTYGYTF
>.|TRBJ2-5|once|TRBV5-4|15
TGTGCCAGCAGCTTGGGGGCAGACAGGCAAGAGACCCAGTACTTC
CASSLGADRQETQYF
>TRBD2|TRBJ2-3|.|TRBV19|16
TGTGCCAGTAGTGTGGGACTAGCGGGGCTGGCAGATACGCAGTATTTT
CASSVGLAGLADTQYF
>TRBD2|TRBJ2-5|.|TRBV5-6|15
TGTGCCAGCAGCAGTTGGAGCGGGGTACAAGAGACCCAGTACTTC
CASSSWSGVQETQYF
>TRBD2|TRBJ2-3|.|TRBV10-2|18
TGCGCCAGCAGTCCACTAGCGGGGGCCGGGTGGAGCACAGATACGCAGTATTTT
CASSPLAGAGWSTDTQYF
>.|TRBJ2-3|.|TRBV19|15
TGTGCCAGTAGACCGACAGGTAGGGGCACAGATACGCAGTATTTT
CASRPTGRGTDTQYF
>.|TRBJ1-2|.|TRBV29-1|13
TGCAGCGTTGAGTCAGGGGCAGGCTATGGCTACACCTTC
CSVESGAGYGYTF
>.|TRBJ1-1|.|TRBV14|12
TGTGCCAGCCGTCGGGTGAACACTGAAGCTTTCTTT
CASRRVNTEAFF
>TRBD1|TRBJ1-2|.|TRBV2|13
TGTGCCAGCAGTGGGACAGGGACGAATGGCTACACCTTC
CASSGTGTNGYTF
>.|TRBJ2-2|.|TRBV5-6|15
TGTGCCAGCAGCTTGAGGAGCTCGAACACCGGGGAGCTGTTTTTT
CASSLRSSNTGELFF
>.|TRBJ1-2|.|TRBV29-1|10
TGCAGCGTGTCAAACTATGGCTACACCTTC
CSVSNYGYTF
>.|TRBJ2-2|.|TRBV12-5|17
TGTGCTAGTGGTTTCTCGAGTGGCGGGTCGAACACCGGGGAGCTGTTTTTT
CASGFSSGGSNTGELFF
>.|TRBJ1-1|.|TRBV4-1|15
TGCGCCAGCAGCCAAGTACCAGGATCGAACACTGAAGCTTTCTTT
CASSQVPGSNTEAFF
>TRBD1|TRBJ1-2|.|TRBV6-1|15
TGTGCCAGCAGTGACGGTGGACAGGGGAACTATGGCTACACCTTC
CASSDGGQGNYGYTF
>.|TRBJ1-5|.|TRBV7-2|15
TGTGCCAGCAGCTTAGGTGGGGCGCGAGGTCAGCCCCAGCATTTT
CASSLGGARGQPQHF
>TRBD2|TRBJ2-1|.|TRBV5-4|16
TGTGCCAGCAGCTTGGATATGGGAATTAGCGGGAATGAGCAGTTCTTC
CASSLDMGISGNEQFF